What follows is one T cell receptor beta chain and its context. Its target is not known. Repertoires were generated with immunoSEQ multiplex PCR, while TCRdb's copy carries only in-frame clones and drops some. The sample lists some 120,000 clones; almost 95% were seen once. These data originate in a study of T cell repertoires and HLA-DP antigens. This CDR3 has 14 residues. V was pared by 3 bases and J by 2 bases, with 8 bases between. Germline CDR1 LNHDA, CDR2 SQIVND (reference sequence). J is TRBJ2-1 and V is TRBV19; D possibly uses TRBD1 or TRBD2 (5 bases each). Material: CD4+ T cells from PBMCs. The TCR comes from a young woman in good health and CMV-seronegative. Written as DNA, the CDR3 is TGTGCCAGTAGTATCCCGGGGCCCTACAATGAGCAGTTCTTC. Translated: CASSIPGPYNEQFF. The full variable domain, with the rest looked up from reference TRBV19 and TRBJ2-1, is DGGITQSPKYLFRKEGQNVTLSCEQNLNHDAMYWYRQDPGQGLRLIYYSQIVNDFQKGDIAEGYSVSREKKESFPLTVTSAQKNPTAFYLCASSIPGPYNEQFFGPGTRLTVL.